This T cell receptor beta chain emerged from a study of high-grade serous ovarian cancer treatment subgroups. Study background: Samples averaged 14,192 reads and thousands of unique TCR beta rearrangements.

Using immunoSEQ multiplex PCR, the repertoire was profiled, and TCRdb retains in-frame clones only, with some absent. In the table there are over 2,000 clones, 77% of which are singletons. Tumor tissue was taken before any definitive surgery or chemotherapy was given. Per germline, CDR1 SEHNR and CDR2 FQNEAQ (reference sequence). Trimming removed 3 bases from V and 5 bases from J, with 7 bases in between. This CDR3 is 13 amino acids long. Study conclusions and caveats: Repertoire similarity ranged roughly 0.11 to 0.8 between tumors of one patient. TCR clonal relatedness correlated positively with neoantigen level. Repertoire analysis covered CDR3 alone, not CDR1 or CDR2.

Concerning this clone: Its target is unknown.

J is TRBJ1-4 and V is TRBV7-9; D is uncertain. Sequenced material: tumor tissue. This sequence was found in a human donor with high-grade serous ovarian cancer. The CDR3 is CASSFRWNEKLFF. The CDR3 region has the DNA TGTGCCAGCAGCTTTCGGTGGAATGAAAAACTGTTTTTT.